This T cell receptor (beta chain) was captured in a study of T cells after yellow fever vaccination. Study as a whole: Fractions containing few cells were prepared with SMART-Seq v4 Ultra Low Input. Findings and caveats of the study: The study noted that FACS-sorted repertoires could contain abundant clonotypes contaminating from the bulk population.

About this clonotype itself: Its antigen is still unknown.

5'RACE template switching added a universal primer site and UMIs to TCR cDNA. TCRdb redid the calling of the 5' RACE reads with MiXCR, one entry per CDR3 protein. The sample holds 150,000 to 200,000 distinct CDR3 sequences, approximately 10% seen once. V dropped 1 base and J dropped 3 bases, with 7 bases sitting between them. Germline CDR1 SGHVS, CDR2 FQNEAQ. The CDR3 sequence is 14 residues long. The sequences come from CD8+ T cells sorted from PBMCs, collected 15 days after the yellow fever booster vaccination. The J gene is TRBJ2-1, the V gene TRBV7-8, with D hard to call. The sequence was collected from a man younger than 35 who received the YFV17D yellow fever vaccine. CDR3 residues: CASSLGPFYNEQFF. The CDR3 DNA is TGTGCCAGCAGCTTAGGGCCCTTCTACAATGAGCAGTTCTTC.